This T cell receptor (beta chain) was captured in a study of blood T cell repertoires in COVID-19. The assay was immunoSEQ multiplex PCR, and TCRdb's table has in-frame clones only and misses some. The sample lists just over 75,000 clones; approximately 80% were seen once. What was sequenced was peripheral blood. The receptor was derived from a man aged 60 to 69 with active or convalescent COVID-19.

CDR3 bases: TGTGCCAGCAGCCTTTTAGACAGGGAGAATCAGCCCCAGCATTTT. As protein: CASSLLDRENQPQHF. The V call is TRBV7-2, the J call TRBJ1-5; 7 bases map to TRBD1. V shed 5 bases, J shed 4 bases, and the junction held 8 bases outside the gene matches. Looked up from germline, CDR1 is SGHTA and CDR2 is FQGNSA. CDR3 length: 15 residues.